This TCR beta chain was recovered during a study of cytotoxic CD8 clonotypes in ibrutinib-treated CLL. Study-wide context: The sample average was 255,043 productive templates and 85,000 to 95,000 productive rearrangements.

Sequenced by immunoSEQ multiplex PCR; TCRdb stores in-frame clones only, minus some. The sample has 150,000 or so clones; 80% are singletons. The TCR comes from a human donor with chronic lymphocytic leukemia. This specimen was PBMCs, taken after 36 months of ibrutinib treatment.

In nucleotides, the CDR3 is TGTGCCAGCAGTTTATCGGGACAGAGAAACTATGGCTACACCTTC. Its protein is CASSLSGQRNYGYTF. The chain employs TRBV27 and TRBJ1-2, with 7 nucleotides matching TRBD1. Germline CDR1 is MNHEY and CDR2 is SMNVEV (reference sequence). The CDR3 is 15 amino acids. The V gene end was trimmed by 0 bases and the J gene end by 2 bases; junction bases not matched to a gene: 3.